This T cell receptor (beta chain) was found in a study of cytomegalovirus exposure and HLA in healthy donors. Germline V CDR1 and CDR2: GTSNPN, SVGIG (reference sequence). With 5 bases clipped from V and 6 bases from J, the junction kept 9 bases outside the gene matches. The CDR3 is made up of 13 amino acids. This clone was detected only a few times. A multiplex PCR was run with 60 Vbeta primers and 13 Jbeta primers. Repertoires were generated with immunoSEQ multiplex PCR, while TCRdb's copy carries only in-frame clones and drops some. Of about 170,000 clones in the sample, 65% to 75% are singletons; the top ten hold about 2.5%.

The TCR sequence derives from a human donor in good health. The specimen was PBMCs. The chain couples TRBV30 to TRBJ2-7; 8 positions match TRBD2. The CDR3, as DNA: TGTGCCTGGTGCGGGGGGCCCCCTCTCGAGCAGTACTTC. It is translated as CAWCGGPPLEQYF.